These 2 T cell receptor beta chains originate from one sample sequenced in a study of T cells after yellow fever vaccination (dated by TCRdb to about 2019). The treatment or condition label here, explained by the study, means: live attenuated yellow fever vaccine strain. The library was prepared using 5' RACE. Sequencing relied on an Illumina HiSeq 2500. The public sequencing data were trimmed at Q25 with fastp and processed into clonotypes with MiXCR by TCRdb, which kept only in-frame beta chains. CDR3 protein duplicates are merged, each entry listing the most common genes and DNA. For this sample the table gives approximately 120,000 distinct CDR3 sequences, of which 7.4% were detected only once. In total, the top ten clones hold around 2.7% of the sample. The starting material was CD4+ T cells sorted from PBMCs, obtained 9 to 10 days after the first yellow fever vaccination. The receptors here all came from a man younger than 35 who received the YFV17D yellow fever vaccine.

In this sample, this clonotype turned up many times. The chain employs TRBV7-2 and TRBJ2-3; TRBD1 is a possible D gene (5 bases). This CDR3 comprises 12 residues. Germline-derived CDR1 and CDR2 are SGHTA and FQGNSA. V was cut by 6 bases and J by 6 bases, with 10 bases left in between. The CDR3 region is CASRKQEDTQYF. CDR3 DNA: TGTGCCAGCAGGAAACAGGAGGATACGCAGTATTTT.

This clonotype has more than one count but fewer than ten. The chain combines TRBV2 with TRBJ2-3; D could derive from TRBD1 or TRBD2 (5 bases each). Per germline, CDR1 SNHLY and CDR2 FYNNEI. This CDR3 contains 15 residues. V was trimmed by 7 bases and J by 2 bases, leaving 16 bases between them. CDR3 residues: CASILQDGTTDTQYF. As DNA, the CDR3 is TGTGCCAGCATCTTGCAGGACGGGACCACAGATACGCAGTATTTT.